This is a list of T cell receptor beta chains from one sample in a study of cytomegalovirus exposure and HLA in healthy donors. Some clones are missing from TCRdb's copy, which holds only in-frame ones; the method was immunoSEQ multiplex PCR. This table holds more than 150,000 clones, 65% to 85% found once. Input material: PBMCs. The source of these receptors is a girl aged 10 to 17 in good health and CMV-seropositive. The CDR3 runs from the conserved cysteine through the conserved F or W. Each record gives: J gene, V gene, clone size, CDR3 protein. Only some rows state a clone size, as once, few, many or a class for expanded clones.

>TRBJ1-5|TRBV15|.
CATSREGTVNQPQHF
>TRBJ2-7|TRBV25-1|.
CASSQKGLFPYEQYF
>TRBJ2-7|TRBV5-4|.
CASSKTSGLSPEQYF
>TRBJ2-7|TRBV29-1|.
CSSWDRGTYEQYF
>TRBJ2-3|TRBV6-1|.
CASRRLADTDTQYF
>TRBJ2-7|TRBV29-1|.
CSVEVASGHSYEQYF
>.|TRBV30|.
CAWTSGNNEQYF
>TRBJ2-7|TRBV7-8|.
CASSLAGSGYEQYF
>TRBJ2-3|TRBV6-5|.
CASSYFPGASDTQYF
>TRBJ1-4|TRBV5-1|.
CASSWDTDNEKLFF
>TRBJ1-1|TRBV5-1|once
CASSLAQGATEAFF
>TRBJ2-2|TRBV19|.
CASSRRDTGELFF
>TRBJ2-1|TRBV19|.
CASSILPGQGSYNEQFF
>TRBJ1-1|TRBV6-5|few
CASSFTGGTEAFF
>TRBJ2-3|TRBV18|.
CASSPPRDTQYF
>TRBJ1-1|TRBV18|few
CASSGVGQGDTEAFF